The entry that follows covers one T cell receptor (beta chain) sequence. Its antigen is as yet unknown. A read error may be the cause here, since a much bigger clone is one base away. The sample originates from a study of CD8+CD57+ T cells in acquired aplastic anemia. Trimming at V came to 2 bases and at J to 9 bases, leaving 5 bases not matched to a gene. The CDR3 has 13 residues. Germline V gene lookup returns CDR1 MNHEY and CDR2 SVGEGT. Study-wide results and caveats: Overlapping CD8+ CDR3 repertoires of patients and controls contained around 31 shared sequences.

Flow cytometry had shown expanded CD8+CD57+ cells in the patients chosen for sequencing. All patients were therapy-naive when blood was sampled. TCR beta VDJ combinations and CDR3 sequences were profiled from genomic DNA. TCRdb independently ran MiXCR on the reads; one entry per CDR3 protein. The sample records over 150,000 distinct CDR3 sequences, approximately 52% being singletons. Sequencing input: sorted CD4+, CD8+, or CD8+CD57+ T cells (not recorded which) from PBMCs. The chain links TRBV6-2 or TRBV6-3 to TRBJ2-3; TRBD2 aligns across 7 bases. The clonotype originates from a human donor with aplastic anemia. CDR3 nucleotides: TGTGCCAGCAGTTACAGCCAGGGAGGGACGCAGTATTTT. It encodes CASSYSQGGTQYF.